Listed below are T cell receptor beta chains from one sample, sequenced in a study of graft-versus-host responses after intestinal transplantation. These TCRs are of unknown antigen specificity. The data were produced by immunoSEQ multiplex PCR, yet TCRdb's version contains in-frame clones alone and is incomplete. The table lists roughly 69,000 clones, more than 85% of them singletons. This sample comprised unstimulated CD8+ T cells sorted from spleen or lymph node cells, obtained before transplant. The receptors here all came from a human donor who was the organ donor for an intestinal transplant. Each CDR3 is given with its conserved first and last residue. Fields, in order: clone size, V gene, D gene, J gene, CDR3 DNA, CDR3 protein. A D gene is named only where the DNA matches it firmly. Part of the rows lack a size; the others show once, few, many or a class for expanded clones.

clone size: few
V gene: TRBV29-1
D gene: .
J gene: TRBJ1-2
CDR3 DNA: TGCAGCGGGGGGGGAGGAGGAGGAGGGTATGGCTACACCTTC
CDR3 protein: CSGGGGGGGYGYTF

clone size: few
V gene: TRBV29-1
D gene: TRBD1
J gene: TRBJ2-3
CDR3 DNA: TGCAGCACTACTACAGGGGGCGTTAGCACAGATACGCAGTATTTT
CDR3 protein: CSTTTGGVSTDTQYF

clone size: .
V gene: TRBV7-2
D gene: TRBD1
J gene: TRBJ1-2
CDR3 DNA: TGTGCCAGCAGCTTAGATCCAATCCACAGGGGGCGCGGTGGCTACACCTTC
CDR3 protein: CASSLDPIHRGRGGYTF

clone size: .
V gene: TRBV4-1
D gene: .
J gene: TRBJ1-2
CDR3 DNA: TGCGCCAGCAGCCATCAGTATTGGGGGGACGGCGATGGCTACACCTTC
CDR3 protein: CASSHQYWGDGDGYTF

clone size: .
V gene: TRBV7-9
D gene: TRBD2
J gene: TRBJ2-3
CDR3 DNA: TGTGCCGCGCGGGAGGGCGGCACAGATACGCAGTATTTT
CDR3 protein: CAAREGGTDTQYF

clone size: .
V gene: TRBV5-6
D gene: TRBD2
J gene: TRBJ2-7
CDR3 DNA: TGTGCCAGCAGGGTGTGGCGGGAGAGCCACGAGCAGTACTTC
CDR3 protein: CASRVWRESHEQYF

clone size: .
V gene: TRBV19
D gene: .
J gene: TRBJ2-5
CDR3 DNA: TGTGCCAGTTCGGCGGACCAAGAGACCCAGTACTTC
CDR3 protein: CASSADQETQYF

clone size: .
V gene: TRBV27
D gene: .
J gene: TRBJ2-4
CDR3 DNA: TGTGCCAGCAGTCCCCTACCGCACCTCGCTGTTCAGGGCCCGCAGTACTTC
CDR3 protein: CASSPLPHLAVQGPQYF

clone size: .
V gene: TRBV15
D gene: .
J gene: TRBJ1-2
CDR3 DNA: TGTGCCACCAGCAGAGAACGCATACCGACAGCCGAAGGTGGCTACACCTTC
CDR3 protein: CATSRERIPTAEGGYTF

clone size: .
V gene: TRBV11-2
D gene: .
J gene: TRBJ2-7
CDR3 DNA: TGTGCCAGCAGCGTGCGGGTTATCCCCCCGTGGGTCCACGAGCAGTACTTC
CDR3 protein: CASSVRVIPPWVHEQYF

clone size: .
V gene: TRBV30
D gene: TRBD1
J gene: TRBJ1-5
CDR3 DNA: TGTGCCTGGAGGACAGGGACAGGGTTGGGTCAGCCCCAGCATTTT
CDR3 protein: CAWRTGTGLGQPQHF

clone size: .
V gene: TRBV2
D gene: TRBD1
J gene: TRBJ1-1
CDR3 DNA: TGTGCCAGCTCGCCGTTGGACAGGGAATGGACTGAAGCTTTCTTT
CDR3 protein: CASSPLDREWTEAFF

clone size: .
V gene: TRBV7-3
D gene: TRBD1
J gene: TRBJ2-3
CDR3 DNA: TGTGCCAGCAGCCCGGTAGGGGGCCTCACAGATACGCAGTATTTT
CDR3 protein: CASSPVGGLTDTQYF

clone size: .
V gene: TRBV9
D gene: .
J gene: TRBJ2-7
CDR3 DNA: TGTGCCAGCAGCGTAGCCCCCCGGCCCGGGAACGCCGAGCAGTACTTC
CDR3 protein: CASSVAPRPGNAEQYF

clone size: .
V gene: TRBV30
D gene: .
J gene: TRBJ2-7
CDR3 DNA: TGTGCCTGGACGGACAGCTCTGCCTACGAGCAGTACTTC
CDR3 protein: CAWTDSSAYEQYF

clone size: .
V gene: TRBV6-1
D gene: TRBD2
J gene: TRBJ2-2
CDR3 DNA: TGTGCCAGCAGTGGGCGGGAGACCGGGGAGCTGTTTTTT
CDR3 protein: CASSGRETGELFF

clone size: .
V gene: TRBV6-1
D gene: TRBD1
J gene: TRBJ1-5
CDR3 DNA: TGTGCCAGCAGTGAAAGGACAGGCGACAATCAGCCCCAGCATTTT
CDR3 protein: CASSERTGDNQPQHF

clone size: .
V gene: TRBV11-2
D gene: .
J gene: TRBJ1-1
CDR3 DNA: TGTGCCAGCAGCTTAGGTCGCAGTAACACTGAAGCTTTCTTT
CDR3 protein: CASSLGRSNTEAFF

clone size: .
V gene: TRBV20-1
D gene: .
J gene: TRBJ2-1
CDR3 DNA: TGCAGTGCTATCCTATACAATGAGCAGTTCTTC
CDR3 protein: CSAILYNEQFF

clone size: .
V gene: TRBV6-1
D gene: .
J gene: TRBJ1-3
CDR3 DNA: TGTGCCAGCAGTGAAGTGGAATTGGGGGCCTTAGGTGGAAACACCATATATTTT
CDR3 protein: CASSEVELGALGGNTIYF

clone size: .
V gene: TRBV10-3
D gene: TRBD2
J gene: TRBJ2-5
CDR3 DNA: TGTGCCATCAGCTCCGGGACTAGCGATGCGGAGACCCAGTACTTC
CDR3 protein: CAISSGTSDAETQYF

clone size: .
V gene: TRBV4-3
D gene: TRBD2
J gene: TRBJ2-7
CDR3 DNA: TGCGCCAGCAGCACCCGTTTTGCGGGAGGGCCACGGGAGCAGTACTTC
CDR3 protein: CASSTRFAGGPREQYF

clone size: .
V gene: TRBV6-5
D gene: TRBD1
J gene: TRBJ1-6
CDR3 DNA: TGTGCCAGCAGCGCCGGGACAGGGAATAATTCACCCCTCCACTTT
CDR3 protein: CASSAGTGNNSPLHF

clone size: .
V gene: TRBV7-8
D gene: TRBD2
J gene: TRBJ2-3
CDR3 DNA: TGTGCCAGCAGCTTCTTAGCGGGAACACCCCCAGATACGCAGTATTTT
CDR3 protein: CASSFLAGTPPDTQYF

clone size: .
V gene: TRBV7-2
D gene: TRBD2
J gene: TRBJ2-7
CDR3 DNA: TGTGCCAGCAGCTTATTGATTGAGCGGGGCGCATTGCTCTCCTACGAGCAGTACTTC
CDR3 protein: CASSLLIERGALLSYEQYF

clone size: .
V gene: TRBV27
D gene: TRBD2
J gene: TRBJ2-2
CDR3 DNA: TGTGCCAGCACCCTCGGACTAGCGGGAGTCGGGACCGGGGAGCTGTTTTTT
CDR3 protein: CASTLGLAGVGTGELFF

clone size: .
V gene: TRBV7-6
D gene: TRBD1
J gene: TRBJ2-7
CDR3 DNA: TGTGCCAGCAGCTCAGGACAGGGGATGGACGAGCAGTACTTC
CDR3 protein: CASSSGQGMDEQYF

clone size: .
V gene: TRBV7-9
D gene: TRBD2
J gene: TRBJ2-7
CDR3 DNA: TGTGCCAGCAGCCACCCTCTAACTAGCGCCCACGAGCAGTACTTC
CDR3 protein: CASSHPLTSAHEQYF

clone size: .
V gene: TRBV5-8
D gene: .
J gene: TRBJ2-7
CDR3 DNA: TGTGCCAGCAGCTTGTCCTCACAGGACTACTACGAGCAGTACTTC
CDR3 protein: CASSLSSQDYYEQYF

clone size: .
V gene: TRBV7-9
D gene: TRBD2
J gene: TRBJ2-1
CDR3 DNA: TGTGCCAGCAGCTTAGCCCCCGGACTAGTAGTTTCCTACAATGAGCAGTTCTTC
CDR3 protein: CASSLAPGLVVSYNEQFF

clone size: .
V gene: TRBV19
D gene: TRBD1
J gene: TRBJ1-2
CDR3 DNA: TGTGCCAGTAGTACAGGGACAGGGGGCTATGGCTACACCTTC
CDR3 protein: CASSTGTGGYGYTF

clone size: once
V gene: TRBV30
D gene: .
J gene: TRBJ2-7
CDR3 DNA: TGTGCCTGGAGCCCGACAGGACCGTTCCCCCACGAGCAGTACTTC
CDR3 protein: CAWSPTGPFPHEQYF

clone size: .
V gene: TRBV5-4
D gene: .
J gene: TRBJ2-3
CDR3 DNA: TGTGCCAGCAGCCCTCCGGAAGCGGTAACAGATACGCAGTATTTT
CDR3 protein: CASSPPEAVTDTQYF

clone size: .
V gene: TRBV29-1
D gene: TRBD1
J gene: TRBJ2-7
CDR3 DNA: TGCAGCGTTGCGGGACAGGTTTCCTACGAGCAGTACTTC
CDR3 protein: CSVAGQVSYEQYF

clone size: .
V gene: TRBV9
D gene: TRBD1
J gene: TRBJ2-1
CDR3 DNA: TGTGCCAGCAGCCGAGAAAGGAGACAGGGGGGTGATGAGCAGTTCTTC
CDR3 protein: CASSRERRQGGDEQFF

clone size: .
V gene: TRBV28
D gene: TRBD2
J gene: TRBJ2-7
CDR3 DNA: TGTGCCAGCACATATGGTCGCGGGAGTGAGGAGCAGTACTTC
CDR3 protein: CASTYGRGSEEQYF

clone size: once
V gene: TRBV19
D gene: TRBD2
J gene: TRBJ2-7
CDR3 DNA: TGTGCCAGTAGTAGTGGCGGGAGGGCTGAAGAGCAGTACTTC
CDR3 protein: CASSSGGRAEEQYF

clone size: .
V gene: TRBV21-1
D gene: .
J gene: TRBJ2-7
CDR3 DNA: TGTGCCAGCATCTACGGCGGGAACTCCTACGAGCAGTACTTC
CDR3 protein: CASIYGGNSYEQYF

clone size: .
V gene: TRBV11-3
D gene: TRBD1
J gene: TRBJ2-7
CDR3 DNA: TGTGCCAGCAGCCTAGGGACAGGGCGCCACTTCGAGCAGTACTTC
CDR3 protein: CASSLGTGRHFEQYF

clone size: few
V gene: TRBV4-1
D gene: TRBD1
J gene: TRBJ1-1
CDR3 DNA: TGCGCCAGCAGCCATTGGACAGGGAAGAACACTGAAGCTTTCTTT
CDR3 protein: CASSHWTGKNTEAFF

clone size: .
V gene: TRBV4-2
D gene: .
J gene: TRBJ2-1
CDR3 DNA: TGTGCCAGCAGCTTCGATAGCCCCCCGGGTAATGAGCAGTTCTTC
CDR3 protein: CASSFDSPPGNEQFF

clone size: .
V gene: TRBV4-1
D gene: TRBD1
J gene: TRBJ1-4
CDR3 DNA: TGCGCCAGCAGCCACATAGGGGGCGGAGAGGAAAAACTGTTTTTT
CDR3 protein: CASSHIGGGEEKLFF

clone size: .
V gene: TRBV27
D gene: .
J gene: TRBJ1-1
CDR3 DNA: TGTGCCAGCAGTTCCACCGGGGGGAGAACTGAAGCTTTCTTT
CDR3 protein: CASSSTGGRTEAFF

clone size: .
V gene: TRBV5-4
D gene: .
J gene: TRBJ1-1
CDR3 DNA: TGTGCCAGCAGCTTACCGGACAGCCGCGGAGCTTTCTTT
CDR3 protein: CASSLPDSRGAFF

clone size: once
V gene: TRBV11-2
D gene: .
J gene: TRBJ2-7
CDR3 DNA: TGTGCCAGCAGCTCATTTCCCAAAAATCTCCGTGAGGGCTACGAGCAGTACTTC
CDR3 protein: CASSSFPKNLREGYEQYF

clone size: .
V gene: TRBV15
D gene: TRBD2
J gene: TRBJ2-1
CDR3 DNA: TGTGCCACCAGCAGAGATCTTGGGACTAGCGGGAGGTCTGAGCAGTTCTTC
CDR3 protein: CATSRDLGTSGRSEQFF

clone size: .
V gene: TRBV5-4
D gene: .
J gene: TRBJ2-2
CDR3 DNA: TGTGCCAGCAGCCGACAGTACGCGAACACCGGGGAGCTGTTTTTT
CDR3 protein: CASSRQYANTGELFF

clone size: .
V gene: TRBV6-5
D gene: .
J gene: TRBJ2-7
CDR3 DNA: TGTGCCACGTTTGGCGGTCACTCCTACGAGCAGTACTTC
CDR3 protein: CATFGGHSYEQYF

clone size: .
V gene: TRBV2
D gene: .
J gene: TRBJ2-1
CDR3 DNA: TGTGCCAGCGCCTTAGGCGGGAATGTCTACAATGAGCAGTTCTTC
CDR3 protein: CASALGGNVYNEQFF

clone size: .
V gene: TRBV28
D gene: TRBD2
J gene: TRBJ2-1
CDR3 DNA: TGTGCCAGCGACAGCGGACTAGCGGGTCTTGAGCAGTTCTTC
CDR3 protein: CASDSGLAGLEQFF

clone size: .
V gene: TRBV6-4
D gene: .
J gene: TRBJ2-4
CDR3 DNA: TGTGCCAGCAGTGACTCTCTGAGGGGGGCCAAAAACATTCAGTACTTC
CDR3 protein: CASSDSLRGAKNIQYF

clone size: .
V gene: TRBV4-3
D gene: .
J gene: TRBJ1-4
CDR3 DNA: TGCGCCAGCAGCCGCCTCGGGACACATCGGGAAAAACTGTTTTTT
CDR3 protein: CASSRLGTHREKLFF

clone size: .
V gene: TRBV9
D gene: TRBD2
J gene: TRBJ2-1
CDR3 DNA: TGTGCCAGCAGCCCATGCGCTAGCGGGGCCTACAATGAGCAGTTCTTC
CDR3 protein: CASSPCASGAYNEQFF

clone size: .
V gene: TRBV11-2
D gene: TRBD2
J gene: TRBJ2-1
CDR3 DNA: TGTGCCAGCATGGAATTAGCGGGAGTCCCGTACAATGAGCAGTTCTTC
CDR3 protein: CASMELAGVPYNEQFF

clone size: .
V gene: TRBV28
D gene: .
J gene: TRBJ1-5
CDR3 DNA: TGTGCCAGCAGTTTTTTCCGGTTTCTCGCCGCTCAGCCCCAGCATTTT
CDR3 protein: CASSFFRFLAAQPQHF

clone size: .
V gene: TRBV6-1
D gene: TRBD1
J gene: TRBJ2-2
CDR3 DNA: TGTGCCAGCACCAGGACAGGGGAGAACGGGGAGCTGTTTTTT
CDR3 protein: CASTRTGENGELFF

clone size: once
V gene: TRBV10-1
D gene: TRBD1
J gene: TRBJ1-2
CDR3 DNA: TGCGCCAGCTTCGGTAAAGACCGGGACAGGGAGCATGGCTACACCTTC
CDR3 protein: CASFGKDRDREHGYTF